The rows below give T cell receptor beta chains drawn from one sample of a study of long-term antiretroviral therapy in people with HIV. TCRdb keeps only in-frame clones here, not all; method: immunoSEQ multiplex PCR. Seen here are about 30,000 clones, about 94% observed once, and the top ten hold about 2.5%. Sequenced here: unsorted PBMCs, sampled about 7.2 years after starting antiretroviral therapy. These receptors were taken from a man in his fifties or sixties with HIV. Both conserved end residues are part of each CDR3. The order of the fields is J gene, V gene, D gene, clone size, CDR3 protein, CDR3 DNA. The D gene is left open where the match is weak. Clone size is given for some rows only: seen once, a few or many times, or a class if the clone is expanded.

>TRBJ2-4|TRBV6-6|TRBD2|NA
CASKVGGLAKNIQYF
TGTGCCAGCAAGGTGGGGGGGTTAGCCAAAAACATTCAGTACTTC
>TRBJ1-2|TRBV18|TRBD1|NA
CASSPSDRGGYGYTF
TGTGCCAGCTCACCTTCGGACAGGGGAGGCTATGGCTACACCTTC
>TRBJ1-1|TRBV7-2|NA|NA
CASSDGRVEMGTEAFF
TGTGCCAGCAGCGACGGACGGGTCGAAATGGGGACTGAAGCTTTCTTT
>TRBJ2-7|TRBV5-4|TRBD1|NA
CASSFDTGEAVEQYF
TGTGCCAGCAGCTTCGATACAGGGGAAGCGGTCGAGCAGTACTTC
>TRBJ1-4|TRBV19|TRBD1|NA
CASSTLDRGEKLFF
TGTGCCAGTAGTACCTTGGACAGGGGCGAAAAACTGTTTTTT
>TRBJ1-5|TRBV7-7|NA|NA
CASSLVGYQPQHF
TGTGCCAGCAGCTTAGTCGGGTATCAGCCCCAGCATTTT
>TRBJ2-7|TRBV11-2|NA|NA
CASSLVIAWGKGSYEQYF
TGTGCCAGCAGCTTAGTAATTGCTTGGGGGAAAGGGTCCTACGAGCAGTACTTC
>TRBJ2-7|TRBV11-2|NA|NA
CASSIRQVEEQYF
TGTGCCAGCAGCATTCGACAGGTAGAGGAGCAGTACTTC
>TRBJ1-2|TRBV15|TRBD1|few
CATSRDGTGRNYGYTF
TGTGCCACCAGCAGAGACGGGACAGGTCGAAACTATGGCTACACCTTC
>TRBJ1-3|TRBV19|TRBD1|NA
CASSSGTGGGSGNTIYF
TGTGCCAGTAGTTCCGGGACAGGGGGCGGCTCTGGAAACACCATATATTTT
>TRBJ1-1|TRBV6-5|TRBD1|NA
CASSPGQTNTEAFF
TGTGCCAGCAGTCCGGGACAGACGAACACTGAAGCTTTCTTT
>TRBJ2-3|TRBV21-1|NA|once
CASSNRQEGQGGTDTQYF
TGTGCCAGCAGCAACCGCCAGGAGGGACAGGGGGGCACAGATACGCAGTATTTT
>TRBJ2-7|TRBV2|NA|NA
CASSESQTYEQYF
TGTGCCAGCAGTGAATCCCAAACGTACGAGCAGTACTTC
>TRBJ1-2|TRBV5-1|NA|NA
CASSLGVLYGYTF
TGCGCCAGCAGCTTGGGGGTTCTTTATGGCTACACCTTC
>TRBJ2-1|TRBV6-4|NA|NA
CASSDGPGMRQFF
TGTGCCAGCAGTGACGGTCCTGGGATGCGGCAGTTCTTC
>TRBJ2-7|TRBV7-9|NA|once
CASTGDYEQYF
TGTGCCAGCACAGGTGACTACGAGCAGTACTTC
>TRBJ2-6|TRBV4-3|NA|NA
CASSQPTGPGANVLTF
TGCGCCAGCAGCCAACCAACAGGGCCTGGGGCCAACGTCCTGACTTTC
>TRBJ2-3|TRBV6-1|TRBD2|NA
CASSGGYSGLAGGQDTQYF
TGTGCCAGCAGTGGGGGATATTCGGGACTAGCGGGGGGGCAGGATACGCAGTATTTT
>TRBJ2-3|TRBV7-2|NA|NA
CASSLTGTHTDTQYF
TGTGCCAGCAGCTTAACCGGGACTCACACAGATACGCAGTATTTT
>TRBJ2-3|TRBV5-6|NA|once
CASSFVGGPKDTQYF
TGTGCCAGCAGCTTCGTGGGGGGGCCCAAAGATACGCAGTATTTT
>TRBJ2-7|TRBV27|NA|NA
CASKGSNYEQYF
TGTGCCAGCAAAGGGAGTAACTACGAGCAGTACTTC
>TRBJ1-1|TRBV6-6|TRBD1|NA
CASTRQGVTEAFF
TGTGCCAGCACTCGACAGGGGGTTACTGAAGCTTTCTTT
>TRBJ2-1|TRBV18|NA|NA
CASSRGGNEQFF
TGTGCCAGCTCAAGGGGAGGCAATGAGCAGTTCTTC
>TRBJ2-7|TRBV6-1|TRBD1|NA
CASSDFGQGAYEQYF
TGTGCCAGCAGTGATTTCGGGCAGGGGGCCTACGAGCAGTACTTC
>TRBJ2-3|TRBV7-9|TRBD2|once
CASSLVTSWTSGGDTQYF
TGTGCCAGCAGCTTAGTGACCTCGTGGACTAGCGGGGGAGATACGCAGTATTTT
>TRBJ1-1|TRBV27|TRBD1|NA
CASSPTGVTEAFF
TGTGCCAGCAGTCCTACAGGGGTTACTGAAGCTTTCTTT
>TRBJ2-7|TRBV11-2|NA|NA
CASSLGGPSYEQYF
TGTGCCAGCAGCTTAGGCGGTCCCTCCTACGAGCAGTACTTC